A single sample is the source of the 10 T cell receptor beta chains below, sequenced in a study of early T cells in non-severe SARS-CoV-2 infection. TCRdb reprocessed the 5' RACE reads with MiXCR, giving one entry per CDR3 protein. The table includes around 92,000 distinct CDR3 sequences, about 10% detected once. Material for sequencing was whole blood. The receptor source for this set is an adult who was a healthcare worker with PCR-confirmed SARS-CoV-2 infection or an uninfected control (not recorded which).

This clonotype has more than one count but fewer than ten. The chain uses TRBV13 and TRBJ2-1; TRBD2 aligns across 15 bases. CDR1 PRHDT and CDR2 FYEKMQ come from the germline V gene (reference sequence). CDR3 length: 18 residues. The ends lost 5 bases at V and 7 bases at J; junction bases unmatched: 12. Here the CDR3 reads CASSLRTSGRAEGNEQFF. CDR3 DNA: TGTGCCAGCAGCCTACGGACTAGCGGGAGGGCCGAGGGTAATGAGCAGTTCTTC.

Turning to this clonotype: At one boundary the junction diverges from the germline segment, which might be a read error. The rearrangement joins TRBV6-2 or TRBV6-3 to TRBJ2-5; unclear D gene. The germline gives CDR1 MNHEY, CDR2 SVGEGT. This CDR3 is built from 14 residues. The CDR3 DNA is TGTGCCAGCAGTTATGGCCGGCTGCTAGAGACCCACTACTTC. It translates to CASSYGRLLETHYF.

In this sample, this clonotype turned up many times. This rearrangement joins TRBV7-9 to TRBJ2-4; no firm D call. The germline gives CDR1 SEHNR, CDR2 FQNEAQ (reference sequence). V dropped 5 bases and J dropped 1 base, with 12 bases sitting between them. This CDR3 is 15 amino acids long. The CDR3 is CASSPKGTAKNIQYF. The CDR3 nucleotides are TGTGCCAGCAGCCCCAAGGGAACGGCCAAAAACATTCAGTACTTC.

This chain joins TRBV2 and TRBJ2-7; no definite D call. Germline CDR1 is SNHLY and CDR2 is FYNNEI. The CDR3 sequence is 11 residues long. With 7 bases removed from V and 3 bases from J, the gap between germline ends came to 7 bases. CDR3 sequence reads: CASNDNYEQYF. The DNA of the CDR3 is TGTGCCAGCAATGACAACTACGAGCAGTACTTC.

This clonotype was counted many times. The chain is built from TRBV5-5 and TRBJ2-3, with 9 bases aligning to TRBD2. V lost 0 bases, J lost 5 bases, and 10 bases stayed unmatched. Germline V CDR1 and CDR2: SGHKS, YYEKEE (reference sequence). The CDR3 is made up of 17 amino acids. CDR3: CASSLDPLAGRVDTQYF. The CDR3 nucleotides are TGTGCCAGCAGCTTGGACCCTCTAGCGGGGAGGGTAGATACGCAGTATTTT.

At least ten counts were recorded for this clonotype. This chain uses TRBV20-1 with TRBJ2-7; 8 positions agree with TRBD1. The CDR3 has 13 residues. With 6 bases clipped from V and 6 bases from J, the junction kept 10 bases outside the gene matches. Looked up from germline, CDR1 is DFQATT and CDR2 is SNEGSKA (reference sequence). The DNA of the CDR3 is TGCAGTGCAAGGACAGGGCGGATCGCCGAGCAGTACTTC. It specifies CSARTGRIAEQYF.

This clonotype occurred a few times. The rearrangement links TRBV5-1 to TRBJ1-2; D might be TRBD1 (5 bases). The CDR3 length is 15 residues. The V gene's germline CDR1 is SGHRS and CDR2 YFSETQ. The germline V and J ends were trimmed by 0 bases and 3 bases, with 12 bases remaining between them. CDR3 region: CASSLAPGNDYGYTF. DNA of the CDR3: TGCGCCAGCAGCTTGGCGCCAGGGAACGACTATGGCTACACCTTC.

In its sample, this clonotype was seen many times. The chain couples TRBV6-5 to TRBJ1-2; the D gene is possibly TRBD1 (5 bases). The CDR3 consists of 12 residues. V lost 6 bases and J lost 8, with 13 bases in between. Germline V gives CDR1 MNHEY, CDR2 SVGAGI. CDR3 DNA: TGTGCCAGCAGCCTGGTGGGGCAAGGCTACACCTTC. Encoded protein: CASSLVGQGYTF.

This clonotype was observed many times. V and J are TRBV7-2 and TRBJ1-2, with D tentatively TRBD1 (5 bases). V was pared by 1 base and J by 4 bases, with 10 bases between. CDR3 size: 14 residues. Germline CDR1 reads SGHTA; CDR2 reads FQGNSA. This CDR3 reads CASSLDQGSYGYTF. CDR3 coding DNA: TGTGCCAGCAGCTTAGACCAGGGCTCCTATGGCTACACCTTC.

This clonotype was counted many times. The chain couples TRBV29-1 to TRBJ2-7, with 12 bases matching TRBD2. Looked up from germline, CDR1 is SQVTM and CDR2 is ANQGSEA. Trimming cost V 1 base and J 4 bases; bases outside gene matches: 8. The CDR3 has 16 residues. Here the CDR3 DNA reads TGCAGCGTTGAAGGGCTAGCGGGAGGGCCTGTATACGAGCAGTACTTC. Translating gives CSVEGLAGGPVYEQYF.